The T cell receptor beta chain under discussion was sequenced for a study of blood T cell repertoires in COVID-19. Study-level background: Sources were T cells, B-cell-depleted T cells, or PBMCs; the material itself was cDNA or gDNA.

The CDR3 is 15 amino acids. The germline V and J ends were trimmed by 6 bases and 2 bases, with 17 bases remaining between them. Germline values: CDR1 MNHEY, CDR2 SMNVEV (reference sequence). How the authors handled the data: Cell counts per sample came from amplifying reference gene primers. Clones were sequenced by immunoSEQ multiplex PCR, and TCRdb holds only the in-frame ones, with some missing. V and J calls plus clone size are reproduced from that table; the DNA served to infer D and trimming. The sample has 300,000 to 350,000 clones, almost 90% seen once. The study assigned cohorts using participant-reported clinical history. Exposed study participants had met a COVID-19 case within 2 weeks before entry. This clone was counted once.

Sequences were obtained from PBMCs or T cells enriched from blood (not recorded which). V usage is TRBV27 and J usage is TRBJ2-7; D possibly corresponds to TRBD2 (6 bases). This receptor was obtained from a woman in her twenties or thirties who had been exposed to COVID-19. The CDR3 loop reads CASSPAGTVTYEQYF. The CDR3 bases are TGTGCCAGCAGCCCAGCCGGGACTGTGACCTACGAGCAGTACTTC.